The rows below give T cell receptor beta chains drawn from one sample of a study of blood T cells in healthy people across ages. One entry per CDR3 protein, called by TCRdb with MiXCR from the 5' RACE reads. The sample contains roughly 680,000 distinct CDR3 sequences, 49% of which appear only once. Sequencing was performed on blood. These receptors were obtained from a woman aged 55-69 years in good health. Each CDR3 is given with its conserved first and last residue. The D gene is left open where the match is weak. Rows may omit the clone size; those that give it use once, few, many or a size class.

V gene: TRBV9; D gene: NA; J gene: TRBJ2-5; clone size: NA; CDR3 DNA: TGTGCCAGCAGCGTAGAGGGCAGGGAAGAGACCCAGTACTTC; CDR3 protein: CASSVEGREETQYF
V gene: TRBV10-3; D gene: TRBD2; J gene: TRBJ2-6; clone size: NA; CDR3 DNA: TGTGCCATCAGTGAGTCGACGGGAGGGTCTGGGACCAACGTCCTGACTTTC; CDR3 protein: CAISESTGGSGTNVLTF
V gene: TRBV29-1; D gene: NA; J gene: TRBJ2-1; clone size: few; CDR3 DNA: TGCAGCGTTAGGGTAGTGGATGAGCAGTTCTTC; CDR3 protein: CSVRVVDEQFF
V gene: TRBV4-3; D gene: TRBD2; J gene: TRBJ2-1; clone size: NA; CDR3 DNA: TGCGCCAGCAGCCCCCTAGCGGGAGGAGGGTACAATGAGCAGTTCTTC; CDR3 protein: CASSPLAGGGYNEQFF
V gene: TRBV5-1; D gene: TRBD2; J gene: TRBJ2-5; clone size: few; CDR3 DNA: TGCGCCAGCAGCTCGATACTAGCGGCTCAAGAGACCCAGTACTTC; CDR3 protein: CASSSILAAQETQYF
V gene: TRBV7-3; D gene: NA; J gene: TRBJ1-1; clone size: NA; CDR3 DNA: TGTGCCAGCAGCGCGGAGGGATCGAACACTGAAGCTTTCTTT; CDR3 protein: CASSAEGSNTEAFF
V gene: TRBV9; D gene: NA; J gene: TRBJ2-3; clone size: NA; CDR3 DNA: TGTGCCAGCAGCGTAGAGCGGAAACCTAGCACAGATACGCAGTATTTT; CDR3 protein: CASSVERKPSTDTQYF
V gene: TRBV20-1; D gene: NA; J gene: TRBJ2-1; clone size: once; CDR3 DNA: TGCAGTGCTAGAGGTCCGCTAGTTCAATCAAATGAGCAGTTCTTC; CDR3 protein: CSARGPLVQSNEQFF
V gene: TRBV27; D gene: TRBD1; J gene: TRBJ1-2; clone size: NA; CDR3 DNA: TGTGCCAGCAAAAGGACAGGGGGACACGGCTACACCTTC; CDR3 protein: CASKRTGGHGYTF
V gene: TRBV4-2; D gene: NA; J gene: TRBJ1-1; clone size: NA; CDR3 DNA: TGTGCCAGCAGCCTTATGCTTGGCACTGAAGCTTTCTTT; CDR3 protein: CASSLMLGTEAFF
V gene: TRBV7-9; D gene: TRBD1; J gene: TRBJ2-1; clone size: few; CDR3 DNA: TGTGCCAGCAGCTACATACGGGACAGGGGAATATACAATGAGCAGTTCTTC; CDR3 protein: CASSYIRDRGIYNEQFF
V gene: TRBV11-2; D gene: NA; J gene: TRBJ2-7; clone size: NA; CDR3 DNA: TGTGCCAGCAGCTCAAGACAGGGGAGGGTTTACGAGCAGTACTTC; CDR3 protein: CASSSRQGRVYEQYF
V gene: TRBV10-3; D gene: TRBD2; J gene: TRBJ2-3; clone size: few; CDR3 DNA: TGTGCCATCAGGGGACTAGCGGCAGATACGCAGTATTTT; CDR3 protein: CAIRGLAADTQYF
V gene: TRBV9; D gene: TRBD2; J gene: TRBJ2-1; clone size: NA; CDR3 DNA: TGTGCCAGCAGTCGACTAGCCCTTCACAATGAGCAGTTCTTC; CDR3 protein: CASSRLALHNEQFF
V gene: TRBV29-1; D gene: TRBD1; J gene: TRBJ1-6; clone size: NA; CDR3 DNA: TGCAGCGTCCCCCGAACCCTACGATGTGGGGACAGGGATGGTTCACCCCTCCACTTT; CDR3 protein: CSVPRTLRCGDRDGSPLHF
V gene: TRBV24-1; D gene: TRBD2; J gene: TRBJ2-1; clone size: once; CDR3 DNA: TGTGCCACCAGTGGTGCTAGCGGGACAATGGTCAGCTCCTACAATGAGCAGTTCTTC; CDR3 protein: CATSGASGTMVSSYNEQFF
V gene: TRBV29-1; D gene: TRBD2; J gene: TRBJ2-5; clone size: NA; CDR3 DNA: TGCAGCGTTGATAGGCTAGCGGGAGCCAGCAATGAGCAGTACTTC; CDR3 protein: CSVDRLAGASNEQYF
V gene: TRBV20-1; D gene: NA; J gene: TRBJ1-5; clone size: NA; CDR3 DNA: TGCAGTGCTCTCAAGGGTCATAGCAATCAGCCCCAGCATTTT; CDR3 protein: CSALKGHSNQPQHF
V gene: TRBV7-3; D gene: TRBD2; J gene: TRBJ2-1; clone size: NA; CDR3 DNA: TGTGCCAGCAGCTTAGTTATGGCTAGCGGAGGGTCCTACAATGAGCAGTTCTTC; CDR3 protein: CASSLVMASGGSYNEQFF
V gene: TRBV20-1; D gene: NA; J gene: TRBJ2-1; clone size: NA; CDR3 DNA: TGCAGTGCCCTAGCAGGGACCTCCCGCAATGAGCAGTTCTTC; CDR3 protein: CSALAGTSRNEQFF
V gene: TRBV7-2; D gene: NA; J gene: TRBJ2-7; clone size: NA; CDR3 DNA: TGTGCCAGCAGCTTAGTGAGGGGGATCTACGAGCAGTACTTC; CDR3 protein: CASSLVRGIYEQYF
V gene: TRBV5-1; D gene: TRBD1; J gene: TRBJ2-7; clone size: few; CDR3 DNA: TGCGCCAGCAGCGTCGCTCCGGGACAGGAATACCCAATCGAGCAGTACTTC; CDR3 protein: CASSVAPGQEYPIEQYF
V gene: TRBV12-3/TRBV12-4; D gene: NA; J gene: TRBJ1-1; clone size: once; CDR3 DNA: TGTGCCAGCAGTCCTTCCGTATCTGAAGCTTTCTTT; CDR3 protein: CASSPSVSEAFF
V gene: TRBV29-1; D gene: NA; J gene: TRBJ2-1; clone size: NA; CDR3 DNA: TGCAGCGTTCCCAATCCGCTAACGGAGGAGCAGTTCTTC; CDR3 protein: CSVPNPLTEEQFF
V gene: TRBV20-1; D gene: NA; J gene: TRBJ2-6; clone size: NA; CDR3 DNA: TGCAGTGCTAGAGATCAGGTCACTGGGGCCAACGTCCTGACTTTC; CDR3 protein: CSARDQVTGANVLTF
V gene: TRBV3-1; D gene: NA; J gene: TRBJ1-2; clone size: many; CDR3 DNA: TGTGCCAGCAGCCCTTGGACGGCGGTTAGGGGCTACACCTTC; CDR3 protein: CASSPWTAVRGYTF
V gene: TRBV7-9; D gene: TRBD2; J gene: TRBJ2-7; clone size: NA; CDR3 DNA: TGTGCCAGCAGCCCGGGGACTAGCGGGAGGGCCTGGAATGAGCAGTACTTC; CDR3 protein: CASSPGTSGRAWNEQYF
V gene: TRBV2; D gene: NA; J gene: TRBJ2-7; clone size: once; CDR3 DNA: TGTGCCAGCAGTGAAGGTTGGCGCGGCCTTATCGATGAGCAGTACTTC; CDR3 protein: CASSEGWRGLIDEQYF
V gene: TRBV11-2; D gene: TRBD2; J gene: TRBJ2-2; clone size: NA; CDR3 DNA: TGTGCCAGCAGCTTATCCCCTAGCGGGTCGAACACCGGGGAGCTGTTTTTT; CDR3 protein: CASSLSPSGSNTGELFF
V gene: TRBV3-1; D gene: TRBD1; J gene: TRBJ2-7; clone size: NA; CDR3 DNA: TGTGCCAGCAGCCAAGGAGGACAGGGGAGCGAGCAGTACTTC; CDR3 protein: CASSQGGQGSEQYF
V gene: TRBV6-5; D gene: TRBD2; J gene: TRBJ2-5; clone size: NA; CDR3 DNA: TGTGCCAGCAGTTACACATTAACTAGCGGCCAAGAGACCCAGTACTTC; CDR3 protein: CASSYTLTSGQETQYF
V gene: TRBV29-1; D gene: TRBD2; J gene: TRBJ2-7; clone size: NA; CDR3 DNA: TGCAGCGTTGAGTTGGCTAGCGGGACTAGCGAGCAGTACTTC; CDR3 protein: CSVELASGTSEQYF
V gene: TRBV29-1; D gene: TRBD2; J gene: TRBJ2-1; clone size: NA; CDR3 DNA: TGCAGCGTTGACCGACTAGCGGACTCCTACAATGAGCAGTTCTTC; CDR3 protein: CSVDRLADSYNEQFF
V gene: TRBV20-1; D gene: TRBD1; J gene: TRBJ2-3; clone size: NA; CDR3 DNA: TGCAGTGCTACACGACCGGGACAGGGAACAGATACGCAGTATTTT; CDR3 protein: CSATRPGQGTDTQYF
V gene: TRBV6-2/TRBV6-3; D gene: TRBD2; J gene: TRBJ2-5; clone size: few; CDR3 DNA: TGTGCCAGCAGCACCCTAGCGGGAATGGGGGAGACCCAGTACTTC; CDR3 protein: CASSTLAGMGETQYF
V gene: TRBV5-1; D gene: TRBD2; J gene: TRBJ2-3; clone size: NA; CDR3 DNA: TGCGCCAGCAGCTTGGGGGGTACATGGACTAGCGGGAGCGCAGATACGCAGTATTTT; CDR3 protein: CASSLGGTWTSGSADTQYF
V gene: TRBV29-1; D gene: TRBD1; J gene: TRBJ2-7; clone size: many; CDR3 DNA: TGCAGCGCCTCTACAGGGGGTGTTGGCGAGCAGTACTTC; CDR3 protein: CSASTGGVGEQYF
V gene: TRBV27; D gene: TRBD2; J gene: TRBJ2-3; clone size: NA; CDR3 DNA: TGTGCCAGCAGTCACCAGAGACTAGCGGGAAAAGCAGATACGCAGTATTTT; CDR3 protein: CASSHQRLAGKADTQYF
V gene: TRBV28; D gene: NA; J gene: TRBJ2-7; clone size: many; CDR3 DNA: TGTGCCAGCGGGTCCTACGGGGCCGAGCTAAGAAACGAGCAGTACTTC; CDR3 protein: CASGSYGAELRNEQYF
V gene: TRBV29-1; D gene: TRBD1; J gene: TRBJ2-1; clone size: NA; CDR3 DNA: TGCAGCGTCCGGGACAGGGGGCGGTTTAATGAGCAGTTCTTC; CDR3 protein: CSVRDRGRFNEQFF
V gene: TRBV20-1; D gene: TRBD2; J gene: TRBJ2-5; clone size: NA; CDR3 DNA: TGCAGTGCTAGATCTAGCGGGAGTAGAGAGACCCAGTACTTC; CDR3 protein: CSARSSGSRETQYF
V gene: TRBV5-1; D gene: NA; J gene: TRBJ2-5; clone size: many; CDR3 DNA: TGCGCCAGCAGCCCCGAGTACCAAGAGACCCAGTACTTC; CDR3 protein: CASSPEYQETQYF
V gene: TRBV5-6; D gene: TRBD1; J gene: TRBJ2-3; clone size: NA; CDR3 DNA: TGTGCCAGCAGCGTGGCGACAGGGTGGCCAGATACGCAGTATTTT; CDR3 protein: CASSVATGWPDTQYF
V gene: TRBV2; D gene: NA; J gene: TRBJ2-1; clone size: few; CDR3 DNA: TGTGCCAGCAGTGAAGCTCAAAGTTTGGGCTACAATGAGCAGTTCTTC; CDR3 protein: CASSEAQSLGYNEQFF
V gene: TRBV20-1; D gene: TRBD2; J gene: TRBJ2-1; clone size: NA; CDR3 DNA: TGCAGTGCTCTCCGGACTAGCGCCCATTCCGAGCAGTTCTTC; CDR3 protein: CSALRTSAHSEQFF
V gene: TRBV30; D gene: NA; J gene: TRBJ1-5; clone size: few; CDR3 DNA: TGTGCCTGGAGTGGGGGCGTGGGTCGACAGCCCCAGCATTTT; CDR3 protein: CAWSGGVGRQPQHF
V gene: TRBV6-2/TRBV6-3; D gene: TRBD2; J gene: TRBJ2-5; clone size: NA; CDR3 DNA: TGTGCCAGCAGACTAGCGGGTCAAGAGACCCAGTACTTC; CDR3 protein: CASRLAGQETQYF
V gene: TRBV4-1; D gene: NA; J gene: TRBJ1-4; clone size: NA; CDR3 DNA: TGCGTCAGCAGCCAAGCGACGAGGCAGACTAATGAAAAACTGTTTTTT; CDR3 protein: CVSSQATRQTNEKLFF